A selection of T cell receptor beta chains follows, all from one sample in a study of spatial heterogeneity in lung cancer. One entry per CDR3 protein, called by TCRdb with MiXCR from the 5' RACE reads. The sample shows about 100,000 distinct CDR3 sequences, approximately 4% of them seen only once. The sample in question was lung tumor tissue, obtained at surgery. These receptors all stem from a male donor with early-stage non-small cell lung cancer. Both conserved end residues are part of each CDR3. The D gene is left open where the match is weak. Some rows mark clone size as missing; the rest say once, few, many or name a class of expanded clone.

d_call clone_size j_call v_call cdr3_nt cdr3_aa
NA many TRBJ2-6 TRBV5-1 TGCGCCAGCAGTTATTCAGTTGGCTCTGGGGCCAACGTCCTGACTTTC CASSYSVGSGANVLTF
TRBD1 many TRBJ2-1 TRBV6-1 TGTGCCAGCAGGGGACAGGGTGGCCACTACAATGAGCAGTTCTTC CASRGQGGHYNEQFF
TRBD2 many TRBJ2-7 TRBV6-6 TGTGCCAGCACCCAGGTTAGCGGGAGTAAATACGAGCAGTACTTC CASTQVSGSKYEQYF
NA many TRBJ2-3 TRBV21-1 TGTGCCAGCAGCGCCCACAGGGATTTTAGCACAGATACGCAGTATTTT CASSAHRDFSTDTQYF
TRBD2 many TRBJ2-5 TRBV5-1 TGCGCCAGCAGCTTCGACGGGAGGGCCGAAGAGACCCAGTACTTC CASSFDGRAEETQYF
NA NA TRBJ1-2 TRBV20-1 TGCAGTGCCGGCCCCCATACAGGGAAAGGTTTAGTAGGCTACACCTTC CSAGPHTGKGLVGYTF
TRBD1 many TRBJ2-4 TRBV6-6 TGTGCCAGCAGCCTCAAACAGGGGGCGTACATTCAGTACTTC CASSLKQGAYIQYF
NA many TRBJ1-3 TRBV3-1 TGTGCCAGCAGCCCACCAGGTAGTGGAAACACCATATATTTT CASSPPGSGNTIYF
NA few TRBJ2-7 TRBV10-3 TGTGCCACTAGGGACATCCACGAGCAGTACTTC CATRDIHEQYF
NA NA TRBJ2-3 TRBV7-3 TGTGCCAGCAGCTCTGGCCAGCAGGCAGATACGCAGTATTTT CASSSGQQADTQYF
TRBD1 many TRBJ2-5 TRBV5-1 TGCGCCAGCAGTCCTCACAGGGGGCGCGGAGAGACCCAGTACTTC CASSPHRGRGETQYF
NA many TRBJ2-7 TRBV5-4 TGTGCCAGCAGCCGTATAGCGCGAAGCTCCTACGAGCAGTACTTC CASSRIARSSYEQYF
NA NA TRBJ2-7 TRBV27 TGTGCCAGCAGTTTGAAGGGCCTCCCCGCCTACGAGCAGTACTTC CASSLKGLPAYEQYF
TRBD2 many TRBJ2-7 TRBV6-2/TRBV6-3 TGTGCCAGCAGTTACGGCGGGAGAACCTACGAGCAGTACTTC CASSYGGRTYEQYF
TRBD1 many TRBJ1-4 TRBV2 TGTGCCAGCAGAACCGACAGGGTGGATGAAAAACTGTTTTTT CASRTDRVDEKLFF
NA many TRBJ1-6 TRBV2 TGTGCCAGCAGTGAAATGATAAGGAACCCCCTCCACTTT CASSEMIRNPLHF
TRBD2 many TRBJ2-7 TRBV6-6 TGTGCCAGCAGTCCCCTCGGGAGGAGCGGGACTTTCTTCGCTTCCTACGAGCAGTACTTC CASSPLGRSGTFFASYEQYF
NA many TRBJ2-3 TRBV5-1 TGCGCCAGCAGCACCGACTACACAGATACGCAGTATTTT CASSTDYTDTQYF
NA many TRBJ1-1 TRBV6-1 TGTGCCAGCGATCAGGGAGGCGCTACTCACACTGAAGCTTTCTTT CASDQGGATHTEAFF
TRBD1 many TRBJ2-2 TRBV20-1 TGCAGTGCTAGAGTCCCCTCCACAGGGGCCGGGGAGCTGTTTTTT CSARVPSTGAGELFF
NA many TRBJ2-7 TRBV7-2 TGTGCCAGCAGCTTATGGTCCAGGCAGGGATACGAGCAGTACTTC CASSLWSRQGYEQYF
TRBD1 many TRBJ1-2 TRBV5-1 TGCGCCAGCTCCGGGACAGACAACTATGGCTACACCTTC CASSGTDNYGYTF
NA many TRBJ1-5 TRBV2 TGTGCCAGCAGTGGGGACGGAAATCAGCCCCAGCATTTT CASSGDGNQPQHF
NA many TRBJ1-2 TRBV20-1 TGCAGTGCTAGTCAGAACAAGAACTATGGCTACACCTTC CSASQNKNYGYTF
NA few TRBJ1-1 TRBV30 TGTGCCTGGGAGAGATTGGGGGGAATCACTGAAGCTTTCTTT CAWERLGGITEAFF
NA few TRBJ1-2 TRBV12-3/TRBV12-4 TGTGCCAGCACCCAAATGCGAGGAAGCTATGGCTACACCTTC CASTQMRGSYGYTF
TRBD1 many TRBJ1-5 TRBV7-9 TGTGCCAGCAGCTCCAGACCGACAGGGCGACAGCCCCAGCATTTT CASSSRPTGRQPQHF
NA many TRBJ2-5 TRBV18 TGTGCCAGCTCACGACTTCGGCCTACTGAAGAGACCCAGTACTTC CASSRLRPTEETQYF
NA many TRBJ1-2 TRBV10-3 TGTGCCATCAGTTCACCGACGGGGTCTTATGGCTACACCTTC CAISSPTGSYGYTF
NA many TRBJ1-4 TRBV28 TGTGCCAGCAGTTCCTCCCATGAAAAACTGTTTTTT CASSSSHEKLFF
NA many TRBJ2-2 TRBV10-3 TGTGCCATCAGTGAGGGCAACCTCGGTAACAGGTTGTTTTTT CAISEGNLGNRLFF
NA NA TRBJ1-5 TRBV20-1 TGCAGTGCTAGAGGCTCCCCCGGGCAGGGCGGCAATCAGCCCCAGCATTTT CSARGSPGQGGNQPQHF
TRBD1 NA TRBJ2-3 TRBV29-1 TGCAGCGGACAGGGACAGGACAACACAGATACGCAGTATTTT CSGQGQDNTDTQYF
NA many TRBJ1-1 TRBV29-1 TGCAGCGTGGTGGACAGAGTAAACACTGAAGCTTTCTTT CSVVDRVNTEAFF
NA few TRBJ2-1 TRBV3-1 TGTGCCAGCAGCCAAGACGTTCAGGCCCATACCTTCGATGAGCAGTTCTTC CASSQDVQAHTFDEQFF
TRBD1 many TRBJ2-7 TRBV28 TGTGCCAGCTCGGGACAGATCCACGAGCAGTACTTC CASSGQIHEQYF
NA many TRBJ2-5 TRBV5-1 TGCGCCAGCAGCTTGGAAGATTTGGGGACCCAGTACTTC CASSLEDLGTQYF
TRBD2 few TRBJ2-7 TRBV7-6 TGTGCCAGCAGCTTAGGGGCGGGAGGATCCTACGAGCAGTACTTC CASSLGAGGSYEQYF
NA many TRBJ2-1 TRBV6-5 TGTGCCAGCAGTTATACAGGGAGGAATGAGCAGTTCTTC CASSYTGRNEQFF
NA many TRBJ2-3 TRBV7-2 TGTGCCAGCAGCTTAGTGGCGGGTAGCACAGATACGCAGTATTTT CASSLVAGSTDTQYF
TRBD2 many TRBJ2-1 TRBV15 TGTGCCACCAGCAAAAAGCTCGGGACTAGCGGGAGGGGTCCCTACAATGAGCAGTTCTTC CATSKKLGTSGRGPYNEQFF
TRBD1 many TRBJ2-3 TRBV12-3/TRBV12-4 TGTGCCAGCAGCCCAGACAGGGGGCTAAACACAGATACGCAGTATTTT CASSPDRGLNTDTQYF
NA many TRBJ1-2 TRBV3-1 TGTGCCAGCAGCCATGCAGGAAAACTTAACTATGGCTACACCTTC CASSHAGKLNYGYTF
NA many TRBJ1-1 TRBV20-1 TGCAGTGCTACAGAGTCGGGCGGCACTGAAGCTTTCTTT CSATESGGTEAFF
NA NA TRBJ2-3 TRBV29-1 TGCAGCGTTGAAGAAGGTAGTGGGGGCGGAGATACGCAGTATTTT CSVEEGSGGGDTQYF
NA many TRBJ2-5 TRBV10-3 TGTGCCATCAGGGAAGACAGTTATCAAGAGACCCAGTACTTC CAIREDSYQETQYF
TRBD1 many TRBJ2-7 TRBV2 TGTGCCAGCAGGCGGACAGGACCCTCCTACGAGCAGTACTTC CASRRTGPSYEQYF
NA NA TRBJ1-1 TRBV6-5 TGTGCCAGCAGTTACGCGGCAGGGTTCACTGAAGCTTTCTTT CASSYAAGFTEAFF